This entry features one T cell receptor beta chain sequence. Its antigen is unknown. This entry belongs to a study of cytomegalovirus exposure and HLA in healthy donors (TCRdb year 2017). With respect to the entire study: According to an earlier analysis of a few hundred of the donors, about 179 million T cells yielded 100 million or so unique TCR beta sequences and 250 to 350 Gb of sequence data. The study profiled the T cell repertoires of about 640 subjects by immunosequencing and related them to cytomegalovirus serostatus. Roughly five DR-DQ haplotypes were treated as single units for association and clustering because of strong linkage in the cohort. Class I and class II HLA loci were covered by the typing at four-digit resolution. Across around 400 genotyped donors of the cohort, an average of roughly 230,000 unique TCR beta nucleotide sequences per donor were sequenced, and around 20% of those sequences were non-productive. A later analysis re-examined previously published TCR beta repertoires from roughly 720 donors and added high-resolution HLA genotyping to investigate patterns of TCR occurrence. An earlier analysis of 450 to 750 of the donors used high-throughput TCR beta sequencing to judge whether each TCR beta V gene segment behaved as functional or pseudogenic. Typing coverage differed by locus: A, B, C, DRB1 and DQB1 were typed in roughly 620-630 donors, DQA1 in 522, DPA1 in 600 to 610, and DPB1 in 450 to 480. The study was designed to test whether signatures of past pathogen exposure could be identified by cataloging public T cell receptors. To predict cytomegalovirus infection status, the study brought together high-throughput TCR immunosequencing, statistical association of individual TCRs with disease status, and machine learning. The genetic ancestry cluster associated with self-reported Caucasian donors included 81% of the roughly 400 genotyped donors. All discovery cohort repertoires had been generated using a single sequencing platform. An early release covering around 630 HLA-typed donors comprised 250 to 350 gigabases of sequencing data and tens of millions of unique TCR sequences. Donor age, sex, ethnicity and CMV serostatus were compiled alongside the repertoire data. Rather than drawing on any new phenotypic data, the later analysis identified candidate immune exposures from TCR beta sequences and the way those sequences occurred across donors. Besides the first cohort of around 700 subjects, a separate validation cohort made up of 120 different subjects was used. In a later genetic analysis, genome-wide SNP genotypes for about 65% of the roughly 700 donors were used, and that subset was treated as a discovery cohort.

The receptor library was made with the immunoSEQ multiplex PCR assay. For the multiplex PCR, a mixture combining 60 forward primers for TCR Vbeta segments and 13 reverse primers for TCR Jbeta segments was used. Amplification of the CDR3 region of rearranged TCR beta genes was performed with a multiplex PCR assay on genomic DNA. On the Illumina HiSeq System, the amplified TCR beta libraries were sequenced as 87-base-pair reads. Turning to the authors' computational methods: In a later analysis, tens of millions of unique TCR beta chains were counted across the 650 to 750 repertoires, and around 10 million of these chains were shared by at least two donors. Raw reads were error-corrected and collapsed into unique sequences by a nearest-neighbor algorithm in which closely related sequences were merged to remove PCR and sequencing errors. Alignment of CDR3 sequences to IMGT reference sequences was used to assign V, D and J gene segments. For a sequence to be retained, at least a six-nucleotide match to both a V gene segment and a J gene segment was required. Rearrangements were classified as productive when the CDR3 lacked stop codons and remained in frame with V and J, and all other rearrangements were classified as non-productive. Following IMGT convention, CDR3 was defined as the stretch from the second conserved V-encoded cysteine up to the conserved J-encoded phenylalanine. The earlier analysis of some 550 of the donors excluded any sequence lacking an unambiguous match to a single V gene segment. An earlier analysis of several hundred of the donors called V segments functional above 56.7% productive rearrangements and segregating when the between-donor standard deviation exceeded 5%. A statistical classification framework was developed to diagnose cytomegalovirus status using the catalog of TCR beta chain sequences. In a later analysis, TCR nucleotide sequences were compared against IMGT/GENE-DB human TR gene sequences so that V and J genes could be assigned. A later analysis assigned CDR3 sequences and most-parsimonious VDJ recombination scenarios with the TCRdist pipeline. In a later analysis, each TCR beta chain was defined by its CDR3 amino acid sequence together with its V-gene family, and reads without a unique V-gene family were excluded. As a way to deal with suspected cross-contamination and a sequencing artifact, a later analysis dropped roughly 600 nucleotide sequences that were highly shared and had low generation probability. In a later analysis, a clonal expansion index for each public chain was calculated from normalized within-repertoire ranks of inferred template counts. In a later analysis, generation probabilities were computed with a VDJ recombination model fitted to out-of-frame rearrangements, and the resulting probabilities were checked against IGoR. In a later analysis, TCR-TCR, TCR-HLA and TCR-CMV co-occurrence was scored with hypergeometric tests, and a repertoire-size bias correction was applied to TCR pairs. False discovery rates were estimated in a later analysis by permuting HLA or CMV assignments 20 times. In a later analysis, co-occurring TCRs were grouped using DBSCAN, with TCRdist sequence similarity added in when clustering inside HLA-allele-positive subsets. For co-occurrence clustering, repertoires with fewer than 30,000 or more than 120,000 public chains were excluded, along with five repertoires with anomalous nucleotide sharing. The table comes from immuneACCESS by way of TCRdb, which keeps in-frame sequences with V and J called. Part of the clones is missing from these tables; in studies checked, under half for an unresolved V gene and the rest for unknown reasons. That table gives V, J and clone size, and the DNA gave D and trimming. The record for this sample contains about 150,000 clones. Jointly, the top ten make up 1.5% to 2% of the sample.

The cohort comprised hundreds of healthy bone marrow donors. At the time of sampling, all cohort members were nominally healthy, though unrecorded immune exposures were likely present. The donor tested CMV seronegative and was one of the 352 seronegative cohort members. A peripheral blood sample was collected from each donor, and TCR beta sequencing was performed on peripheral blood mononuclear cells. Genomic DNA was extracted from the blood cell samples with the Qiagen DNeasy Blood Extraction Kit. The cysteine opens and the phenylalanine closes a CDR3 of 15 amino acids. Left in the record is the CDR3 DNA by itself, 45 bases read in frame from the first base. The germline V gene encodes CDR1 SNHLY and CDR2 FYNNEI. At the junction V is shortened by 7 bases and J by 4 bases; bases outside the gene matches: 10. Study-level results and caveats: In an earlier analysis of about 550 of the donors, most TCR beta V segments were observed in productive rearrangements about 90% or about 30% of the time, broadly matching IMGT annotations. The only immune exposure information available for the cohort was CMV serostatus. A few of the identified cytomegalovirus-associated TCR beta chains were confirmed in vitro to be specific for cytomegalovirus antigens. In both the original and validation cohorts, the classifier was reported to diagnose cytomegalovirus status with high specificity and sensitivity. In the study, about 150 TCR beta chains were listed as associated with cytomegalovirus. The sequencing pipeline was judged likely to have produced a cluster of highly shared sequence variants as a technical artifact. Because counts were too low, more than 15 rarely observed V segments, including chromosome 9 orphons, were left out of the earlier analysis of roughly 600 of the donors. In a later genetic analysis, a missense DCLRE1C variant was associated with V-gene and J-gene trimming of TCR beta chains, and the association was replicated in an independent cohort. A later analysis associated about 17,000 TCR beta sequences with specific HLA alleles at a false discovery rate of 0.05. A further reported finding was that TCR beta sequences accurately predicted the HLA-A and HLA-B alleles for most subjects in the first cohort. Sequencing depth was assumed to be roughly uniform across donors in the presence/absence analyses, though that assumption may not hold. A later genetic analysis reported fewer N-insertions in productive TCRs among donors in an Asian-associated ancestry cluster than the approximately 670-donor mean. Most TCR sequences were seen in very few donors, while some public TCRs were found in many individuals. HLA typing was unavailable for some donors at each locus, so association tests used only the typed subset. Linkage disequilibrium might explain the correlated functional status among segregating V segments, but an unknown experimental factor could not be excluded. According to the authors, the approach could potentially be generalized to other disease states and immunological phenotypes. In a later analysis, HLA-associated TCR beta chains were found to be more clonally expanded and to have lower generation probabilities than equally common non-associated chains. In a later analysis, several top co-occurrence clusters were reported to appear linked to parvovirus B19, influenza, CMV and Epstein-Barr virus. Only TCR beta chains were sequenced in this cohort, and the absence of alpha or paired-chain data limited detectable features. A later analysis found that TCR association rates varied across HLA loci, with DRB1 alleles showing the most associated TCRs and HLA-C alleles the fewest. Strong co-occurrence of HLA alleles, especially DR and DQ, made assigning TCR associations to individual alleles difficult. According to a later analysis, most CMV-associated TCR beta chains appeared to be HLA-restricted, and the HLA associations seemed to be driven largely by CMV exposure. The 87-base-pair reads could not distinguish some IMGT-functional V segments, including TRBV6-2 and TRBV6-3, so those segments were excluded.

The receptor was isolated from a woman aged 50 to 60 in good health and CMV-seronegative. This receptor chain uses TRBV2 and TRBJ2-5; 9 central nucleotides agree with TRBD2. The specimen sequenced was PBMCs. The DNA sequence is TGTGCCAGCAAGGGGGTCCTAGCGGGGACAGAGACCCAGTACTTC. This codes for CASKGVLAGTETQYF.